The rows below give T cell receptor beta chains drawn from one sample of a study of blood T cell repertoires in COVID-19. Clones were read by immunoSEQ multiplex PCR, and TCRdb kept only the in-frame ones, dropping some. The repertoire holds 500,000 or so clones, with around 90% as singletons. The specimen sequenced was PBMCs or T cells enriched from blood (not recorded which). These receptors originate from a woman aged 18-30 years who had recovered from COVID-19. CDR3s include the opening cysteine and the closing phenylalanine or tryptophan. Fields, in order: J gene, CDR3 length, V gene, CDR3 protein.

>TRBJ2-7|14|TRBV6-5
CASSYSTGQGSLYF
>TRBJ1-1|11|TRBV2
CASSGEGEAFF
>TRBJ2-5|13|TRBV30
CAWSEQSQETQYF
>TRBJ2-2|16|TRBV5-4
CASSSGQEKDTGELFF
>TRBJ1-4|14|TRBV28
CASSATGGNEKLFF
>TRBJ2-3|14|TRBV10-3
CAIGQGAGTDTQYF
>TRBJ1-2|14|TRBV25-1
CASRTTGGGYGYTF
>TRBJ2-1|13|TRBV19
CASTSGSYNEQFF
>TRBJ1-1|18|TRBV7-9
CASSFPWMGPRMNTEAFF
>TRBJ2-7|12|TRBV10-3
CATQGTGYEQYF
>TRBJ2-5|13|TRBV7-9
CASSFSSEETQYF
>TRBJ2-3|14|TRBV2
CASSEQGAWDTQYF
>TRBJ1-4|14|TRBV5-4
CASSVGGGDEKLFF
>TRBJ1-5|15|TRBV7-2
CASSFQGQGAQPQHF
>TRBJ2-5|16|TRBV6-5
CASSYETSGGKETQYF
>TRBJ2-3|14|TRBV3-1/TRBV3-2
CASSQSGAADTQYF
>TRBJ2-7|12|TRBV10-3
CAIRAGNDEQYF
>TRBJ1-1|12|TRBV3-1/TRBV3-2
CASTQSGTEAFF
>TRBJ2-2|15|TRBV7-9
CASSLFSWNTGELFF
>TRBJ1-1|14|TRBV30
CAWRGDRVGTEAFF
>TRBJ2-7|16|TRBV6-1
CASSENLVLRTYEQYF
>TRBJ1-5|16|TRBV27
CASSPSTGEPLQPQHF
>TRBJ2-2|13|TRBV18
CASSPLVSGELFF
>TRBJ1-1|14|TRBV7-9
CASSLVQGNTEAFF
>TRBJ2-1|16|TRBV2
CASVKDPGQFGNEQFF
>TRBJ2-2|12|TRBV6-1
CASSEAPVKLFF
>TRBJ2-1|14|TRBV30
CAWMALTGYNEQFF
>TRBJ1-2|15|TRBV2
CASSGPDRVVHGYTF
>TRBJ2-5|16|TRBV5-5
CASNPEGGSERETQYF
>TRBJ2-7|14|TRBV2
CASSWTGSRYEQYF
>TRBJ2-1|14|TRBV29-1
CSVARGQEIDEQFF
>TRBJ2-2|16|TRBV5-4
CASSSFRTAYTGELFF
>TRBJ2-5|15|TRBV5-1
CASSDTSGDQETQYF
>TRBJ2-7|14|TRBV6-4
CASKKTGLSYEQYF
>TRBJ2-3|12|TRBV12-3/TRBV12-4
CASSFDWDTQYF
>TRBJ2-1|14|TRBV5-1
CASREGAMNNEQFF
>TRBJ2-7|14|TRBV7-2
CASSLTSGDYEQYF
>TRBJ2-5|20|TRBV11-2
CASSLDSVRDRGLLKETQYF
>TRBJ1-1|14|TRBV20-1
CSASSDRENTEAFF
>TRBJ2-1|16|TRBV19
CASSSIGSGGHNEQFF
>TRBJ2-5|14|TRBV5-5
CASSLFRAEETQYF
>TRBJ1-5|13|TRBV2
CASTQEGNQPQHF
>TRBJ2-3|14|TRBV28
CASSLSARVGTQYF
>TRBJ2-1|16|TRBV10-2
CASSETGLVYYNEQFF
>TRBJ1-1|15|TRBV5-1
CASSSGLGYNTEAFF
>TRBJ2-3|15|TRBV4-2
CASSQEEATSDTQYF
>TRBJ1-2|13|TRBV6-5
CASFSPGEYGYTF
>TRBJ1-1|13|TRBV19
CASSTTGGTEAFF
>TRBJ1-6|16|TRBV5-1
CASSLGQGNYNSPLHF
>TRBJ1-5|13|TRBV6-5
CASSKGFNQPQHF
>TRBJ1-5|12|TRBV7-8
CASSLDTQPQHF
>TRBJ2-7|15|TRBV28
CASSLAFQGSYEQYF
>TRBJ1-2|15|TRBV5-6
CASSWEDRGGYGYTF